This record covers a single TCR beta chain. This sample is drawn from a study of shared clonotypes between healthy human individuals. At a deep level, the assay was run. The repertoire was sequenced with immunoSEQ multiplex PCR; TCRdb's copy has only in-frame clones and lacks some. The sample has 2 million to 2.5 million clones; approximately 90% are singletons. The CDR3 spans 16 residues. Germline V gives CDR1 LNHDA, CDR2 SQIVND (reference sequence). Trimming cost V 5 bases and J 4 bases; bases outside gene matches: 6. The TCR was taken from a man younger than 35 in good health. Some clones in this sample may be carry-over from other donors' samples. This chain uses TRBV19 with TRBJ2-3, with TRBD2 matching 13 bases. Sample: naive CD4+ T cells from PBMCs. Stated subset: CD45RA+ positively selected. CDR3 amino acids: CASSPWTSGSSDTQYF. The CDR3 region has the DNA TGTGCCAGTAGTCCCTGGACTAGCGGGAGCTCAGATACGCAGTATTTT.